The T cell receptor (beta chain) described here comes from a study of blood T cell repertoires in COVID-19. The CDR3 has 11 amino acids. From germline, CDR1 is DFQATT and CDR2 SNEGSKA (reference sequence). The ends were cut back, 6 bases at V and 7 bases at J, with 12 bases in the middle. The repertoire was sequenced with immunoSEQ multiplex PCR; TCRdb's copy has only in-frame clones and lacks some. The table includes almost 250,000 clones, more than 75% detected once. Sequencing input: peripheral blood. This clonotype was obtained from a woman aged 55-75 years who had recovered from COVID-19. The genes are TRBV20-1 and TRBJ2-5, with D possibly TRBD1 on 6 matching bases. CDR3 loop: CSARGKGTQYF. CDR3 DNA sequence: TGCAGTGCCAGGGGAAAGGGGACCCAGTACTTC.